One and the same sample provided the 7 T cell receptor beta chains below, sequenced in a study of cytomegalovirus exposure and HLA in healthy donors. Method: immunoSEQ multiplex PCR; TCRdb's copy keeps in-frame clones and lacks some. There are around 86,000 clones in the sample; 93% occur only once, and around 1.1% lies in the top ten. The sequencing sample was made of PBMCs. These receptors were taken from a woman between 25 and 40 years old in good health and CMV-seropositive.

This clone was seen just once. The CDR3 coding sequence is TGTGCCATCAGTGCCTCAGGGTCGTCTGGAAACACCATATATTTT. This encodes CAISASGSSGNTIYF. The chain joins TRBV10-3 to TRBJ1-3; D perhaps matches TRBD1 (5 bases). Germline lookup yields CDR1 ENHRY and CDR2 SYGVKD. Trimming took 4 bases from V and 1 from J, leaving 11 bases between them. The CDR3 is made up of 15 amino acids.

The chain carries TRBV30 and TRBJ2-7; 10 bases are shared with TRBD1. Germline CDR1 reads GTSNPN; CDR2 reads SVGIG (reference sequence). V dropped 4 bases and J dropped 4; count of bases not matched to a gene: 10. The CDR3 extends over 15 amino acids. The CDR3 DNA sequence: TGTGCCTGGACCCCGGTGGGACAGGGGAGATACGAGCAGTACTTC. Translating it yields CAWTPVGQGRYEQYF.

The J gene is TRBJ2-2, the V gene TRBV5-6; TRBD2 agrees at 8 bases. CDR1 and CDR2 from the germline V gene are SGHDT and YYEEEE. The CDR3 has 15 amino acids. Trimming cost V 6 bases and J 6 bases; bases outside gene matches: 10. CDR3 region: CASTLGAGVSGELFF. The CDR3 DNA sequence: TGTGCCAGCACCTTAGGAGCGGGAGTATCCGGGGAGCTGTTTTTT. Combining the CDR3 with reference TRBV5-6 and TRBJ2-2 gives the whole variable domain DAGVTQSPTHLIKTRGQQVTLRCSPKSGHDTVSWYQQALGQGPQFIFQYYEEEERQRGNFPDRFSGHQFPNYSSELNVNALLLGDSALYLCASTLGAGVSGELFFGEGSRLTVL.

The rearrangement links TRBV2 to TRBJ1-5; 7 bases match TRBD1. Germline trimming cut 6 bases from V and 0 bases from J; bases unmatched to any gene: 8. The germline CDR1 and CDR2 sequences are SNHLY and FYNNEI. The CDR3 runs to 16 residues. CDR3: CASRDRGPRSNQPQHF. CDR3 in DNA: TGTGCCAGCAGGGATAGGGGGCCCCGTAGCAATCAGCCCCAGCATTTT.

The gene calls are TRBV5-6 and TRBJ1-5; 8 positions agree with TRBD1. The germline gives CDR1 SGHDT, CDR2 YYEEEE. V dropped 3 bases and J dropped 13; count of bases not matched to a gene: 6. This CDR3 spans 12 amino acids. The CDR3 nucleotides are TGTGCCAGCAGCTCCTGGACAGGGACGCAGCATTTT. Translation: CASSSWTGTQHF.

This clone was recorded only once. The genes are TRBV14 and TRBJ2-1, with D perhaps matching TRBD1 (5 bases). Germline V lookup: CDR1 SGHDN, CDR2 FVKESK. This CDR3 is 14 amino acids long. Trimming pared 4 bases from V and 6 bases from J, leaving 13 bases between. This CDR3 is CASSLKAQGNEQFF. DNA of the CDR3: TGTGCCAGCAGCCTAAAGGCTCAGGGCAATGAGCAGTTCTTC. Drawing the rest from reference TRBV14 and TRBJ2-1, the complete variable domain is EAGVTQFPSHSVIEKGQTVTLRCDPISGHDNLYWYRRVMGKEIKFLLHFVKESKQDESGMPNNRFLAERTGGTYSTLKVQPAELEDSGVYFCASSLKAQGNEQFFGPGTRLTVL.

V usage is TRBV18 and J usage is TRBJ1-2; TRBD1 matches at 8 bases. Germline CDR1 and CDR2: KGHSH and LQKENI. CDR3 length: 15 amino acids. V was clipped by 5 bases and J by 3 bases; unmatched bases: 8. The CDR3 reads CASSDQGAVDYGYTF. DNA for the CDR3: TGTGCCAGCTCAGATCAGGGGGCCGTGGACTATGGCTACACCTTC. Filled out from reference TRBV18 and TRBJ1-2, the complete variable domain reads NAGVMQNPRHLVRRRGQEARLRCSPMKGHSHVYWYRQLPEEGLKFMVYLQKENIIDESGMPKERFSAEFPKEGPSILRIQQVVRGDSAAYFCASSDQGAVDYGYTFGSGTRLTVV.